This T cell receptor beta chain was sequenced in a study of vaccination effects on CD4 cells after COVID-19. Pools of viral peptides were used by the ViraFEST assay to expand antigen-specific CD4+ T cells ahead of sequencing. Scientists isolated CD4+ T cells after an approximately 10-day culture period ended. The individual was infected with SARS-CoV-2 between March and December 2020, as confirmed by PCR. Each well held about 2 million PBMC cultured with around 9.4 ug/ml peptides and 10 IU/ml IL-2. This clone has more than one count but fewer than ten. The target antigen is unknown. The CDR3 has 14 residues. Germline CDR1 and CDR2: MRHNA and SNTAGT. The V and J ends lost 8 bases and 9 bases respectively, with 20 bases between them. Sequenced by immunoSEQ multiplex PCR; TCRdb stores in-frame clones only, minus some. Of around 40,000 clones detected, 65% to 70% appear once; the ten largest clones hold about 30%.

The sequenced sample was CD4+ T cells from PBMCs cultured with a peptide pool, obtained before COVID-19 vaccination. The V gene is TRBV6-4, the J gene TRBJ2-1, with D possibly TRBD2 on 5 matching bases. The TCR sequence derives from a human donor who had a prior SARS-CoV-2 infection. As DNA, the CDR3 is TGTGCCAGCCGTCGGGAACACTCCCTGGGTGAGCAGTTCTTC. This sequence encodes CASRREHSLGEQFF.